This is a list of T cell receptor beta chains from one sample in a study of T cells in Graves' hyperthyroidism and ophthalmopathy. One entry per CDR3 protein, called by TCRdb with MiXCR from the multiplex PCR reads. The table includes roughly 350,000 distinct CDR3 sequences, more than 12% detected once. Sequenced sample: blood. These receptors originate from a woman younger than 45 with Graves' ophthalmopathy. CDR3s include the opening cysteine and the closing phenylalanine or tryptophan. The D gene is left open where the match is weak. Where a row states a size, it is once, few, many or the class of an expanded clone; other rows omit it.

- | TRBJ1-2 | TRBV12-3/TRBV12-4 | TRBD1 | CASSSRDRGRGYTF | TGTGCCAGCAGTTCCCGGGACAGGGGTCGTGGCTACACCTTC
few | TRBJ2-4 | TRBV6-1 | - | CASSELRGLAKNIQYF | TGTGCCAGCAGTGAATTGAGGGGTCTAGCCAAAAACATTCAGTACTTC
many | TRBJ2-2 | TRBV6-1 | TRBD2 | CASRRLADDTNTGELFF | TGTGCCAGCAGACGACTAGCGGATGATACGAACACCGGGGAGCTGTTTTTT
many | TRBJ1-5 | TRBV15 | TRBD1 | CATSRDSGQGNQPQHF | TGTGCCACCAGCAGAGATAGTGGACAGGGGAATCAGCCCCAGCATTTT
many | TRBJ1-1 | TRBV20-1 | - | CSARDGGQDTEAFF | TGCAGTGCTAGAGACGGGGGGCAGGACACTGAAGCTTTCTTT
many | TRBJ2-1 | TRBV20-1 | TRBD2 | CSAKDFSGDYNEQFF | TGCAGTGCTAAAGACTTTAGCGGGGATTACAATGAGCAGTTCTTC
- | TRBJ1-2 | TRBV5-6 | TRBD1 | CASSLEGGHANYGYTF | TGTGCCAGCAGCTTGGAAGGGGGCCATGCTAACTATGGCTACACCTTC
many | TRBJ1-1 | TRBV6-2/TRBV6-3 | - | CASSPLGVRVAEAFF | TGTGCCAGCAGTCCCCTCGGGGTTCGGGTGGCTGAAGCTTTCTTT
many | TRBJ2-1 | TRBV14 | - | CASSHIAGLYNEQFF | TGTGCCAGCAGCCATATAGCAGGACTCTACAATGAGCAGTTCTTC
few | TRBJ2-1 | TRBV9 | - | CASSVLGGGLNEQFF | TGTGCCAGCAGCGTACTAGGGGGGGGGCTTAATGAGCAGTTCTTC
few | TRBJ1-3 | TRBV11-3 | - | CASSNYNSGNTIYF | TGTGCCAGCAGCAACTACAACTCTGGAAACACCATATATTTT
many | TRBJ2-1 | TRBV20-1 | - | CSAVNEQFF | TGCAGTGCTGTCAATGAGCAGTTCTTC
many | TRBJ1-2 | TRBV5-1 | - | CASSQGITISGYTF | TGCGCCAGCAGCCAGGGGATTACGATCTCCGGCTACACCTTC
many | TRBJ2-2 | TRBV12-3/TRBV12-4 | - | CASSPNLSGTGELFF | TGTGCCAGCAGTCCCAACTTATCGGGCACCGGGGAGCTGTTTTTT
- | TRBJ1-2 | TRBV12-3/TRBV12-4 | - | CASSNRVTVGYTF | TGTGCCAGCAGCAACAGGGTTACCGTTGGCTACACCTTC
many | TRBJ2-3 | TRBV27 | - | CASSPPTGISTDTQYF | TGTGCCAGCAGTCCACCAACAGGGATAAGCACAGATACGCAGTATTTT
many | TRBJ1-2 | TRBV11-2 | - | CASSPGGGANYGYTF | TGTGCCAGCAGCCCGGGCGGGGGGGCCAACTATGGCTACACCTTC
many | TRBJ2-7 | TRBV7-2 | TRBD1 | CASSIQGTGTYEQYF | TGTGCCAGCAGTATTCAAGGGACAGGAACCTACGAGCAGTACTTC
many | TRBJ1-5 | TRBV28 | TRBD1 | CASSLRTGSGNQPQHF | TGTGCCAGCAGTTTAAGGACAGGGTCTGGCAATCAGCCCCAGCATTTT
many | TRBJ2-1 | TRBV13 | - | CASSRDWERNEQFF | TGTGCCAGCAGCCGGGACTGGGAAAGGAATGAGCAGTTCTTC
many | TRBJ1-2 | TRBV30 | TRBD1 | CAWTTGGSGYTF | TGTGCCTGGACGACAGGGGGGAGCGGCTACACCTTC
- | TRBJ1-1 | TRBV6-9 | - | CASSYSSGPNTQAFF | TGTGCCAGCAGTTACAGCTCAGGGCCGAACACTCAAGCTTTCTTT
few | TRBJ1-4 | TRBV29-1 | TRBD1 | CSGQGPTNEKLFF | TGCAGCGGACAGGGCCCTACTAATGAAAAACTGTTTTTT
- | TRBJ2-7 | TRBV9 | - | CASSVAIGSYEQYF | TGTGCCAGCAGCGTAGCTATAGGGTCCTACGAGCAGTACTTC
- | TRBJ1-1 | TRBV13 | - | CASSAGGGPPAEAFF | TGTGCCAGCAGCGCGGGGGGGGGGCCCCCCGCTGAAGCTTTCTTT
few | TRBJ1-4 | TRBV27 | TRBD1 | CASSPQTPGTGSEKLFF | TGTGCCAGCAGCCCTCAAACCCCCGGGACAGGGAGTGAAAAACTGTTTTTT
many | TRBJ2-3 | TRBV19 | TRBD1 | CASRQGAFRTDTQYF | TGTGCCAGTAGACAGGGGGCTTTTCGCACAGATACGCAGTATTTT
many | TRBJ2-7 | TRBV20-1 | - | CSARGRPSSYEQYF | TGCAGTGCTAGGGGGAGGCCTAGCTCCTACGAGCAGTACTTC
many | TRBJ2-3 | TRBV3-1 | - | CASSQYGRRSRDTQYF | TGTGCCAGCAGCCAATACGGGCGCCGGTCCCGTGATACGCAGTATTTT
- | TRBJ1-4 | TRBV4-1 | TRBD1 | CASSQAGQGGEKLFF | TGCGCCAGCAGCCAAGCGGGACAGGGCGGGGAAAAACTGTTTTTT
many | TRBJ2-7 | TRBV5-1 | - | CASSLGPDSSYEQYF | TGCGCCAGCAGCTTGGGGCCGGACAGCTCCTACGAGCAGTACTTC
- | TRBJ1-1 | TRBV18 | TRBD1 | CASSPSQGASEAFF | TGTGCCAGCTCACCAAGTCAGGGGGCAAGTGAAGCTTTCTTT
many | TRBJ1-1 | TRBV3-1 | - | CASSQGAGPGTEAFF | TGTGCCAGCAGCCAAGGGGCGGGCCCGGGGACTGAAGCTTTCTTT
many | TRBJ2-7 | TRBV28 | - | CASLRVPAYEQYF | TGTGCCAGTCTCAGGGTTCCCGCTTACGAGCAGTACTTC
- | TRBJ2-7 | TRBV15 | TRBD1 | CATSKQGDYEQYF | TGTGCCACCAGCAAACAGGGGGACTACGAGCAGTACTTC
- | TRBJ2-4 | TRBV18 | - | CASLLGGRKNIQYF | TGTGCCAGCTTACTCGGGGGGCGAAAAAACATTCAGTACTTC
many | TRBJ1-2 | TRBV28 | TRBD1 | CASWDRGLSNYGYTF | TGTGCCAGTTGGGACAGGGGACTTTCTAACTATGGCTACACCTTC